This TCR beta chain was identified during a study of blood T cell repertoires in COVID-19. Study context: Samples of COVID-19 (acute and convalescent) were obtained from the United States, Italy and Spain. Sources were T cells, B-cell-depleted T cells, or PBMCs; the material itself was cDNA or gDNA.

Authors' processing steps: Amplified reference gene primers provided the basis for estimating nucleated cell counts. Only in-frame clones appear in the TCRdb table, and some are missing; sequencing was by immunoSEQ multiplex PCR. The V and J calls and clone size are taken from that table; D and trimming were inferred from the DNA. The sample yields around 160,000 clones, approximately 80% seen once. The V and J ends lost 1 base and 7 bases respectively, with 7 bases between them. This CDR3 is 12 amino acids long. Germline assignment: CDR1 MDHEN and CDR2 SYDVKM. This TCR was recovered from a man in his fifties or sixties with active or convalescent COVID-19. The chain has TRBV28 and TRBJ1-2, with D uncertain. What was sequenced was peripheral blood. CDR3 coding DNA: TGTGCCAGCAGTTTATATACGGTTGGCTACACCTTC. Translation: CASSLYTVGYTF.